The source of this TCR beta chain is a study of cytomegalovirus exposure and HLA in healthy donors. Study-wide results and caveats: Researchers catalogued roughly 170 TCR beta chains as cytomegalovirus-associated. Confirmation in vitro established that a few CMV-associated chains were specific for CMV antigens.

Repertoires were generated with immunoSEQ multiplex PCR, while TCRdb's copy carries only in-frame clones and drops some. The sample has 110,000 to 150,000 clones; around 89% are singletons. The germline V and J ends were trimmed by 0 bases and 4 bases, with 7 bases remaining between them. The germline V gene has CDR1 SGHRS and CDR2 YFSETQ. This CDR3 has 13 residues. A note on this clone: Its specificity is unknown.

Sequencing used PBMCs. The sequence was collected from a woman aged 25-40 years in good health and CMV-seropositive. This chain connects TRBV5-1 to TRBJ1-1; D remains unclear. The CDR3 nucleotides read TGCGCCAGCAGCTTGGAGCTAGGCACTGAAGCTTTCTTT. Its protein is CASSLELGTEAFF.